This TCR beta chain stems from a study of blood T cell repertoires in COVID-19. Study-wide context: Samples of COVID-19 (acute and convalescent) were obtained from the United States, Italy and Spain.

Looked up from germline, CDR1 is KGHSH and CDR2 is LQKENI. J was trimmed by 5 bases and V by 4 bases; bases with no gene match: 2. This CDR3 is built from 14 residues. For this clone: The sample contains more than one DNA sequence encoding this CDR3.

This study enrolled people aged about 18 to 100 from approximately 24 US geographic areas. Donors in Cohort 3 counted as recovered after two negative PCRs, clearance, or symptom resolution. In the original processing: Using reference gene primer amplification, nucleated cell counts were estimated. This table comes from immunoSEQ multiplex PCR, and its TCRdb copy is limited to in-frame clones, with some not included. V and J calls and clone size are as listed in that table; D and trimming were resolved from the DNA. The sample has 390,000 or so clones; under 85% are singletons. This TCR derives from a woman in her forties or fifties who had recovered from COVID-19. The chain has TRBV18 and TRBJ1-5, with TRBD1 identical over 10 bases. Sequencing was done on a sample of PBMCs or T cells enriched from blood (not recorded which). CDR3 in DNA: TGTGCCAGCTCACTCGGGACAGGGGATCAGCCCCAGCATTTT. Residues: CASSLGTGDQPQHF.